This TCR beta chain is from a study of T cell responses to AZD1222 COVID-19 vaccine. Across the whole study: The study pooled second doses at about 4 or about 12 weeks.

The study's findings and limits: In all cases, repertoires were sampled only after the peak T cell response. Donors were mostly white British, more females; clonal diversity possibly underestimated. Reports say nearly half of spike-specific TCRs go after unmutated variant regions.

Germline loops: CDR1 SGHTS, CDR2 YDEGEE. The CDR3 length is 15 residues. The V gene lost 0 bases and the J gene lost 0 bases, with 9 bases spanning the gap. As for this clone: Its antigen is as yet unknown.

The protocol was immunoSEQ multiplex PCR, while the TCRdb copy is restricted to in-frame clones and leaves out a portion. The sample carries approximately 150,000 clones, more than 85% recorded once. The TCR sequence derives from an adult in good health. The rearrangement uses TRBV5-8 and TRBJ1-1, with TRBD1 as a possible D gene (6 bases). The input for sequencing was peripheral blood, taken on day 0 of AZD1222 vaccination. The DNA of the CDR3 is TGTGCCAGCAGCTTGGCGGGGGGCATGAACACTGAAGCTTTCTTT. It codes for CASSLAGGMNTEAFF.